The clone carrying this T cell receptor (beta chain) occurred once. These data are taken from a study of blood T cell repertoires in COVID-19. Study in general: The United States, Italy and Spain supplied acute and convalescent COVID-19 samples. From T cells, B-cell-depleted T cells, or PBMCs came the material, which was cDNA or gDNA.

Assay: immunoSEQ multiplex PCR; the TCRdb copy retains only in-frame clones and omits some. The sample holds over 150,000 clones, 70% to 90% seen once. Germline lookup yields CDR1 LNHDA and CDR2 SQIVND (reference sequence). V was shortened by 5 bases and J by 0 bases, with 11 bases between the two germline ends. The length of the CDR3 is 15 residues. The chain links TRBV19 to TRBJ2-4; D gene uncertain. The sequence came from a man over 45 with active or convalescent COVID-19. The sample was peripheral blood. CDR3 sequence: CASSETEIAKNIQYF. DNA of the CDR3: TGTGCCAGTAGTGAAACAGAAATAGCCAAAAACATTCAGTACTTC.